Described below is a single T cell receptor (beta chain) sequence and its context. Sequenced by immunoSEQ multiplex PCR; TCRdb stores in-frame clones only, minus some. The table lists 55,000 to 90,000 clones, over 75% of them singletons, with 28% in the top ten. The sample belongs to a study of control samples from healthy donors and cancer patients. The CDR3 consists of 13 residues. Per the germline V gene, CDR1 is LGHNA and CDR2 is YNFKEQ. V gave up 1 base and J gave up 3 bases, with 6 bases separating them. The receptor's source is a man aged 45-65 years in good health. Sequenced input: blood. The chain recombines TRBV4-2 with TRBJ2-5; D not resolved. The chain's CDR3 is CASSQADEETQYF. CDR3 bases: TGTGCCAGCAGCCAAGCTGATGAAGAGACCCAGTACTTC.